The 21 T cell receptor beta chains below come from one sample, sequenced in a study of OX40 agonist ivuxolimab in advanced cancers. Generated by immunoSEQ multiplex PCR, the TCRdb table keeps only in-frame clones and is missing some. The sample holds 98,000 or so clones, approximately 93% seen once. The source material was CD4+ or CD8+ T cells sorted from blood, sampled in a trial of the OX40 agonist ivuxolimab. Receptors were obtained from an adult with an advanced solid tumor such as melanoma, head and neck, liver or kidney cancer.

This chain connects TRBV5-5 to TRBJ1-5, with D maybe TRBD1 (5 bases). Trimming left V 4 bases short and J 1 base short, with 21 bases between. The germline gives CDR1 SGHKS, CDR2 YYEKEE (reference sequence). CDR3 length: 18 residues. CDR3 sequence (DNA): TGTGCCAGCAGCACAAATATTGTCGGGGGGAGGAGCAATCAGCCCCAGCATTTT. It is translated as CASSTNIVGGRSNQPQHF.

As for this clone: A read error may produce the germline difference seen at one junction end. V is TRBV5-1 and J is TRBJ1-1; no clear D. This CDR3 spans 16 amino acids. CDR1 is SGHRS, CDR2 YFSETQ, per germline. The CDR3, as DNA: TGTGCCAGCAGCTTGGCCTGGGAGGCCGGATACACTGAAGCTTTCTTT. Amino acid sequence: CASSLAWEAGYTEAFF. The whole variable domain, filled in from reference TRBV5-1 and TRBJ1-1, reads KAGVTQTPRYLIKTRGQQVTLSCSPISGHRSVSWYQQTPGQGLQFLFEYFSETQRNKGNFPGRFSGRQFSNSRSEMNVSTLELGDSALYLCASSLAWEAGYTEAFFGQGTRLTVV.

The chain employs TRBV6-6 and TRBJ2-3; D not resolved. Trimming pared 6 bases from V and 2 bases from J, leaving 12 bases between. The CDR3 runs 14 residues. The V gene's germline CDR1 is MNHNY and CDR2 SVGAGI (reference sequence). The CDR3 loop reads CASSLGPHTDTQYF. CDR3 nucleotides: TGTGCCAGCAGCCTAGGGCCGCACACAGATACGCAGTATTTT.

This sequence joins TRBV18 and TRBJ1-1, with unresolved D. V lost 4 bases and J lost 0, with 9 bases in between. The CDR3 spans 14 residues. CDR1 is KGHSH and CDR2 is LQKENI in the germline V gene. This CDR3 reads CASSHDYVNTEAFF. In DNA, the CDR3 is TGTGCCAGCTCACACGACTACGTGAACACTGAAGCTTTCTTT.

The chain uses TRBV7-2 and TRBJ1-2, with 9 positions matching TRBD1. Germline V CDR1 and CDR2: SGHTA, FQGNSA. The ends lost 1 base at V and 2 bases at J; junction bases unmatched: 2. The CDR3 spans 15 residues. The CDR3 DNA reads TGTGCCAGCAGCTTAGAACAGGGGGCGAACTATGGCTACACCTTC. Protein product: CASSLEQGANYGYTF.

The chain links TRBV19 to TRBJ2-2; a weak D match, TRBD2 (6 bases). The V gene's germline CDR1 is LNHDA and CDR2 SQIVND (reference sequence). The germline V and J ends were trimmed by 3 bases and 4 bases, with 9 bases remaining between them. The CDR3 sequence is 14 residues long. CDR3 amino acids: CASSMQTSTGELFF. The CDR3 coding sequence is TGTGCCAGTAGTATGCAGACTAGCACCGGGGAGCTGTTTTTT.

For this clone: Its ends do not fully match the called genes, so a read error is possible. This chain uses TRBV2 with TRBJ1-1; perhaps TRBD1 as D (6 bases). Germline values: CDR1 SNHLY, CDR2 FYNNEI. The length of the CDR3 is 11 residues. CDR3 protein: CASSGRDTAFF. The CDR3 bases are TGTGCCAGTAGTGGGCGGGACACAGCTTTCTTT.

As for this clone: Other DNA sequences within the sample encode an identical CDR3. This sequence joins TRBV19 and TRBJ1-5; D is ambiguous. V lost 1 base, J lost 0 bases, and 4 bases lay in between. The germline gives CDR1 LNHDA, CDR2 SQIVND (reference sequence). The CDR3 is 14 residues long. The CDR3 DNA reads TGTGCCAGTAGTATAGTTGGTAGCAATCAGCCCCAGCATTTT. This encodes CASSIVGSNQPQHF.

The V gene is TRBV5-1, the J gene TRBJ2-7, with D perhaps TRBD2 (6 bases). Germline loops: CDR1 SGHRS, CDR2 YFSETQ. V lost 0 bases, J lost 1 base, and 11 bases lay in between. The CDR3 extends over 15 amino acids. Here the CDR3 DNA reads TGCGCCAGCAGCTTGGGGGCGGGGCAATCCTACGAGCAGTACTTC. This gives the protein CASSLGAGQSYEQYF.

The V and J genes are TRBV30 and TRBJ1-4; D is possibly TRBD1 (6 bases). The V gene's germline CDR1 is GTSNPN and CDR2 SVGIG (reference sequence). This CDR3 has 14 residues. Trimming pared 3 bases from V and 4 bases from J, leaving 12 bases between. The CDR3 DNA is TGTGCCTGGAGCAGGGGTTCCCATAATGAAAAACTGTTTTTT. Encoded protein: CAWSRGSHNEKLFF.

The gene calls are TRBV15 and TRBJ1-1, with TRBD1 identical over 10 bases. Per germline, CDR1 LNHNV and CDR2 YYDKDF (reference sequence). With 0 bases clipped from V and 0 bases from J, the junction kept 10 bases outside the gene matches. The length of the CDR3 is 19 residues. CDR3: CATSRDGRGQGEMNTEAFF. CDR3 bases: TGTGCCACCAGCAGAGACGGGAGAGGACAGGGGGAAATGAACACTGAAGCTTTCTTT.

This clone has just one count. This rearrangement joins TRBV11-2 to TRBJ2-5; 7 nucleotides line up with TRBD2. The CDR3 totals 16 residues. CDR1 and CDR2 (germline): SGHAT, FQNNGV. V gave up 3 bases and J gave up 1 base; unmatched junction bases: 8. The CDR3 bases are TGTGCCAGCAGCTTCCGGCTAGCGGACCCCCAAGAGACCCAGTACTTC. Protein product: CASSFRLADPQETQYF.

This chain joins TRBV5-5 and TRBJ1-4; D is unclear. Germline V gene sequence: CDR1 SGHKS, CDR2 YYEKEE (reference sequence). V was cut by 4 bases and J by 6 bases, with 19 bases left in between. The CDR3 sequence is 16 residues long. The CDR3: CASSLEAGHDYEKLFF. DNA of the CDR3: TGTGCCAGCAGCCTTGAGGCTGGGCATGATTATGAAAAACTGTTTTTT.

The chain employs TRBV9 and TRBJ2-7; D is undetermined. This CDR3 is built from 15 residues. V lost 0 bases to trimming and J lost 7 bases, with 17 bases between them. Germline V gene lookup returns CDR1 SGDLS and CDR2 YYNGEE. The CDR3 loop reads CASSVEGYPIGEQYF. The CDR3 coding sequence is TGTGCCAGCAGCGTAGAAGGATACCCAATTGGAGAGCAGTACTTC.

The DNA of the CDR3 is TGTGCCAGCAGCTTAAAAGTGGGCCTTGTCGCCGGGGAGCTGTTTTTT. As protein: CASSLKVGLVAGELFF. J is TRBJ2-2 and V is TRBV7-5; the D call of TRBD1 is as the table states it, not checked on the DNA. TRBV7-5 is tagged as a pseudogene. The CDR3 is 16 amino acids.

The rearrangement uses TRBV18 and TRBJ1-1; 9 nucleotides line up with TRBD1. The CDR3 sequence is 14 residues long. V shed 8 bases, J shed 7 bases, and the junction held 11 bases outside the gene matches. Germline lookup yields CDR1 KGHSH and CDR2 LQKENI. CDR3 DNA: TGTGCCAGCAAGCCGGGACAGGGCGATATTGAAGCTTTCTTT. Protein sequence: CASKPGQGDIEAFF.

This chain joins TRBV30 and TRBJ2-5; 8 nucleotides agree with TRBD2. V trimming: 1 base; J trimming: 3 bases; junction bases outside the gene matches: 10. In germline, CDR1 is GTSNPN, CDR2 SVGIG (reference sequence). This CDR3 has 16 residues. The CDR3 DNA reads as TGTGCCTGGAGTGAGGGGACCGGGACTAGAGAAGAGACCCAGTACTTC. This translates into CAWSEGTGTREETQYF.

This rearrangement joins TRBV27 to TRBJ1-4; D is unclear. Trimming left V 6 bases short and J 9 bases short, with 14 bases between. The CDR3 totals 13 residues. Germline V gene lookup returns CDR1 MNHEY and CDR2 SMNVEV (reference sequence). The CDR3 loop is CASRSDEAQKLFF. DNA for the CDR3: TGTGCCAGCAGGTCGGACGAGGCCCAAAAACTGTTTTTT.

CDR3 DNA sequence: TGTGCCAGCTCACCATGGGGCCCTAGCACCTCTAGCACAGATACGCAGTATTTT. As protein: CASSPWGPSTSSTDTQYF. The J gene is TRBJ2-3, the V gene TRBV18; D may match TRBD1 or TRBD2 (5 bases each). Germline values: CDR1 KGHSH, CDR2 LQKENI. CDR3 length: 18 residues. Trimming removed 2 bases from V and 0 bases from J, with 18 bases in between.

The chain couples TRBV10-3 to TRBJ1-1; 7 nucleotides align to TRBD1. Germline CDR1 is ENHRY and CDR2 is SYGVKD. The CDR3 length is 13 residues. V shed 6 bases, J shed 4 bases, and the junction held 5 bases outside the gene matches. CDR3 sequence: CAISTGESTEAFF. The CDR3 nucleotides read TGTGCCATCAGCACAGGGGAGAGCACTGAAGCTTTCTTT.

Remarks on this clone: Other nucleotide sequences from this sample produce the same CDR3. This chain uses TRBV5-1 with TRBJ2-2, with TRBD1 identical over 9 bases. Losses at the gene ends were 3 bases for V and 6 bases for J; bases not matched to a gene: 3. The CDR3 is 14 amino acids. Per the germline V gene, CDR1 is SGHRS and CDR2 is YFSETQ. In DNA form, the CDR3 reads TGCGCCAGCAGCTCGCGGACAGGGGCCGGGGAGCTGTTTTTT. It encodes CASSSRTGAGELFF.